This T cell receptor (beta chain) was recorded in a study of early T cells in non-severe SARS-CoV-2 infection. As for this clonotype: Antigen unknown.

Study results and limitations: VDJdb matching favored anti-spike CD8 responses, missing private and CD4 specificities.

MiXCR, applied by TCRdb to the 5' RACE reads, yields one record per CDR3 protein. The table shows approximately 79,000 distinct CDR3 sequences, with roughly an eighth occurring only once. This CDR3 has 12 residues. Germline CDR1 is SEHNR and CDR2 is FQNEAQ (reference sequence). V lost 5 bases to trimming and J lost 11 bases, with 12 bases between them. The sample comprised whole blood. The chain carries TRBV7-9 and TRBJ1-4; TRBD1 might be the D (5 bases). The sequence derives from an adult who was a healthcare worker with PCR-confirmed SARS-CoV-2 infection or an uninfected control (not recorded which). The CDR3 is CASSPPGLKLFF. The CDR3, as DNA: TGTGCCAGCAGCCCGCCAGGGTTGAAACTGTTTTTT.